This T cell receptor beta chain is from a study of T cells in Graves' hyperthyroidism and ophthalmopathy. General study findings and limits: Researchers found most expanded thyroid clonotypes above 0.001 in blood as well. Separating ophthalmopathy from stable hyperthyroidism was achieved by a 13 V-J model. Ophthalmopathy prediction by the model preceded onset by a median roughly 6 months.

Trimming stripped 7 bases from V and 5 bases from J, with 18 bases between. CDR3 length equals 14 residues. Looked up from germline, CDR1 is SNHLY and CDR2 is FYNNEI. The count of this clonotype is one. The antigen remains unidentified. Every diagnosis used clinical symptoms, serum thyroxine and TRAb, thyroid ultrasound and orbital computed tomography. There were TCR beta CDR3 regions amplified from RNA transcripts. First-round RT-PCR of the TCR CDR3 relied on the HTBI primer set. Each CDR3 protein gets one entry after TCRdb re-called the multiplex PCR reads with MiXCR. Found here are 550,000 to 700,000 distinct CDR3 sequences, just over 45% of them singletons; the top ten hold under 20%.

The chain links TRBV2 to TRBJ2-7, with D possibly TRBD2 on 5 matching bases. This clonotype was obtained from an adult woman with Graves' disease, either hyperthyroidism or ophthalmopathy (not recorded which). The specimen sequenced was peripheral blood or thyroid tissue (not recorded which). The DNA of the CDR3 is TGTGCCAGCACCCGGAACACCGGGGAACACGAGCAGTACTTC. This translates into CASTRNTGEHEQYF.